Listed below are T cell receptor beta chains from one sample, sequenced in a study of T-cell reconstitution after alpha-beta-depleted transplantation in children. Each CDR3 protein is one row after TCRdb ran MiXCR on the PCR reads. The sample has some 500,000 distinct CDR3 sequences; around a third are singletons. The input for sequencing was PBMCs from the stem cell graft donor, taken from the stem cell graft. All receptors derive from a human donor who donated a stem cell graft to a child with aplastic anemia. Each CDR3 is given with its conserved first and last residue. A D gene is named only where the DNA matches it firmly. Where a row states a size, it is once, few, many or the class of an expanded clone; other rows omit it.

j_call clone_size v_call d_call cdr3_nt cdr3_aa
TRBJ2-3 . TRBV5-4 . TGTGCCAGCAGCATTCCCATGGGCCCAGATACGCAGTATTTT CASSIPMGPDTQYF
TRBJ2-4 . TRBV6-1 TRBD1 TGTGCCAGCAGGGAAGACAGGGGGCGACGAGCCAAAAACATTCAGTACTTC CASREDRGRRAKNIQYF
TRBJ2-3 few TRBV30 TRBD2 TGTGCCTGGGCCCCGCCGGGACTAGCTTCCTCCACAGATACGCAGTATTTT CAWAPPGLASSTDTQYF
TRBJ2-5 few TRBV20-1 . TGCAGTGCTACTTCCCCGAGGAGGGAGACCCAGTACTTC CSATSPRRETQYF
TRBJ2-3 . TRBV4-3 TRBD2 TGCGCCAGCAGCCAAGCAGAAACTAGCGGGGTGTCCGGCACAGATACGCAGTATTTT CASSQAETSGVSGTDTQYF
TRBJ1-5 . TRBV7-2 . TGTGCCAGCAGCTTGACTAACGATCAGCCCCAGCATTTT CASSLTNDQPQHF
TRBJ2-3 . TRBV29-1 . TGCAGCGTTGACGGTACCGACAGCACAGATACGCAGTATTTT CSVDGTDSTDTQYF
TRBJ2-3 . TRBV7-2 . TGTGCCAGCAGCTTAGCGGGGACCCGAAGCACAGATACGCAGTATTTT CASSLAGTRSTDTQYF
TRBJ1-1 . TRBV12-5 . TGTGCTAGTGGTTTGGGGCTCAGGGACTTCAACACTGAAGCTTTCTTT CASGLGLRDFNTEAFF
TRBJ2-3 . TRBV6-4 . TGTGCCCAAGCACTATCATTCTCCACAGATACGCAGTATTTT CAQALSFSTDTQYF
TRBJ2-3 . TRBV7-2 TRBD2 TGTGCCAGTAGACTAGCGGGAGAAACAGATACGCAGTATTTT CASRLAGETDTQYF
TRBJ2-1 . TRBV15 . TGTGCCACCAGCGTTTTTTCGGTTGGCTCCTACAATGAGCAGTTCTTC CATSVFSVGSYNEQFF
TRBJ1-1 . TRBV9 . TGTGCCAGCAGCTCCCTGGGGGGGTTGAACACTGAAGCTTTCTTT CASSSLGGLNTEAFF
TRBJ1-2 . TRBV29-1 TRBD1 TGCAGCGCACGATTGGACAGGGTGGACTATGGCTACACCTTC CSARLDRVDYGYTF
TRBJ2-1 few TRBV6-5 TRBD2 TGTGCCAGCAGTTACTCGCGGGAGGCTTACAATGAGCAGTTCTTC CASSYSREAYNEQFF
TRBJ1-2 few TRBV12-3/TRBV12-4 . TGTGCCAGCAGCCGGGGACCTTTCCAAGGGTATGGCTACACCTTC CASSRGPFQGYGYTF
TRBJ2-1 few TRBV29-1 . TGCAGCTTTGAAAGGGGCAGGAGGTACAATGAGCAGTTCTTC CSFERGRRYNEQFF
TRBJ2-2 few TRBV6-5 . TGTGCCAGCAGTTGGCCCGAGTCGAACACCGGGGAGCTGTTTTTT CASSWPESNTGELFF
TRBJ1-4 . TRBV7-8 . TGTGCCAGCAGCTTATCCGTGTGGAATGAAAAACTGTTTTTT CASSLSVWNEKLFF
TRBJ1-5 few TRBV12-3/TRBV12-4 . TGTGCCAGCAGTTTGTGGCAACCATATCGCAATCAGCCCCAGCATTTT CASSLWQPYRNQPQHF
TRBJ1-1 . TRBV30 . TGTGCCTGGAGTTCAGACCAGGGGGCTTTCTTT CAWSSDQGAFF
TRBJ1-5 . TRBV7-2 TRBD1 TGTGCCAGCAGCTTAGAGGGGGGACAGCTCAATCAGCCCCAGCATTTT CASSLEGGQLNQPQHF
TRBJ1-3 few TRBV30 . TGTGCCTGGAGTGTAATATATCGGGCAGGAAACCCTGGAAACACCATATATTTT CAWSVIYRAGNPGNTIYF
TRBJ1-2 few TRBV20-1 TRBD1 TGCAGTGCTAGAGCTGTCGGAGGACAGGGAAGAAATGGCTACACCTTC CSARAVGGQGRNGYTF
TRBJ2-1 . TRBV27 . TGTGCCAGCAGTACTAGAGCGGTCTCCTACAATGAGCAGTTCTTC CASSTRAVSYNEQFF
TRBJ1-6 . TRBV15 . TGTGCCACCAGCAGAGATAAGAGCCAGGGCGGTTCACCCCTCCACTTT CATSRDKSQGGSPLHF
TRBJ2-5 few TRBV29-1 . TGCAGCGTTGCCGGAGAGACCCAGTACTTC CSVAGETQYF
TRBJ1-5 few TRBV12-3/TRBV12-4 . TGTGCCAGCAGGTCGTGGGGGTCAGTCAATCAGCCCCAGCATTTT CASRSWGSVNQPQHF
TRBJ2-4 . TRBV7-9 TRBD2 TGTGCCAGCAGCTCGGGGGGAGTGGTAGCCAAAAACATTCAGTACTTC CASSSGGVVAKNIQYF
TRBJ2-5 . TRBV7-9 . TGTGCCAGCAGCTTACTAGCCGGGACCCAGTACTTC CASSLLAGTQYF
TRBJ1-3 . TRBV4-1 . TGCGCCAGCAGCCCGGGGGGTGACTCTGGAAACACCATATATTTT CASSPGGDSGNTIYF
TRBJ2-2 few TRBV7-2 . TGTGCCAGCAGCTTAGTGGCTAGCGCCAACGGGGAGCTGTTTTTT CASSLVASANGELFF
TRBJ2-1 . TRBV2 TRBD2 TGTGCCGGGTCGGGAGGAGGTAATGAGCAGTTCTTC CAGSGGGNEQFF
TRBJ2-5 . TRBV2 . TGTGCCAGCAAGGGGGAACGGGAGACCCAGTACTTC CASKGERETQYF
TRBJ1-1 . TRBV19 . TGTGCCAGTAGGATAGAAATTCTGGGGCAACGGACTGAAGCTTTCTTT CASRIEILGQRTEAFF
TRBJ1-2 . TRBV20-1 . TGCAGTGCTGGAACAGGGAATTCTGGCTACACCTTC CSAGTGNSGYTF
TRBJ1-5 . TRBV20-1 TRBD1 TGCAGTGCTAGGGAGACAGGGAGGGGCAATCCGCCCCAGCATTTT CSARETGRGNPPQHF
TRBJ1-1 . TRBV14 TRBD1 TGTGCCAGCAGCCGACCCGGGACAGGGACCCTGAACACTGAAGCTTTCTTT CASSRPGTGTLNTEAFF
TRBJ1-2 . TRBV5-1 TRBD1 TGCGCCAGCAGCTTGGCACGCGGGGCAGGGGGATTTGGCTACACCTTC CASSLARGAGGFGYTF
TRBJ1-3 . TRBV6-2/TRBV6-3 . TGTGCCAGCACCCTCGCCGGGACCGCTCTCGGAAACACCATATATTTT CASTLAGTALGNTIYF
TRBJ1-1 few TRBV5-1 . TGCGCCAGCAGCTTCGGGTCTGAAGCTTTCTTT CASSFGSEAFF